A single sample is the source of the 17 T cell receptor beta chains below, sequenced in a study of shared clonotypes between healthy human individuals. TCRdb's copy holds only in-frame clones and misses some; the assay was immunoSEQ multiplex PCR. The sample has around 700,000 clones, less than 80% seen once. The specimen sequenced was memory CD4+ T cells sorted from blood. Sample subset: CD45RA-negative fraction. Receptor source: a woman in her thirties in good health.

The chain combines TRBV4-2 with TRBJ2-2; D unresolved. The V end was cut by 0 bases, the J end by 7 bases, with 6 bases between. The germline gives CDR1 LGHNA, CDR2 YNFKEQ. The CDR3 spans 13 residues. CDR3 amino acids: CASSQDQNGELFF. In DNA form, the CDR3 reads TGTGCCAGCAGCCAAGATCAGAACGGGGAGCTGTTTTTT.

This clone is a singleton in its sample. A junction end diverges from the germline sequence, so it may reflect a read error. The V call is TRBV2, the J call TRBJ1-2, with D perhaps matching TRBD1 (5 bases). Germline CDR1 is SNHLY and CDR2 is FYNNEI. The CDR3 is made up of 13 amino acids. The CDR3 nucleotides are TGTGCCAGCAGGGAAGGACACCCGAATGGCTACACCTTC. Residues: CASREGHPNGYTF.

The rearrangement links TRBV7-3 to TRBJ2-6; D gene uncertain. This CDR3 is 14 amino acids long. From germline, CDR1 is SGHTA and CDR2 FQGTGA. V gave up 0 bases and J gave up 4 bases, with 4 bases separating them. CDR3 sequence reads: CASSLTPGANVLTF. For the CDR3, the DNA is TGTGCCAGCAGCTTAACGCCCGGGGCCAACGTCCTGACTTTC.

V is TRBV6-5 and J is TRBJ2-7; 9 positions agree with TRBD2. The V gene end was trimmed by 0 bases and the J gene end by 4 bases; junction bases not matched to a gene: 4. CDR1 is MNHEY, CDR2 SVGAGI, per germline. This CDR3 spans 15 amino acids. The CDR3: CASSYSVAGAYEQYF. DNA of the CDR3: TGTGCCAGCAGTTACTCAGTAGCGGGGGCATACGAGCAGTACTTC.

This clone has just a few counts. V is TRBV5-1 and J is TRBJ2-5; 7 nucleotides line up with TRBD1. Germline CDR1 SGHRS, CDR2 YFSETQ. The V gene end was trimmed by 4 bases and the J gene end by 2 bases; junction bases not matched to a gene: 8. This CDR3 is built from 15 residues. In nucleotides, the CDR3 is TGCGCCAGCAGCAACCTCGGGACAGAGCAAGAGACCCAGTACTTC. This codes for CASSNLGTEQETQYF.

V usage is TRBV5-1 and J usage is TRBJ1-3; no firm D call. This CDR3 is built from 15 residues. Between the trimmed V and J ends, which lost 1 base and 0 bases, there was a span of 8 bases. Germline V gives CDR1 SGHRS, CDR2 YFSETQ. In DNA, the CDR3 is TGCGCCAGCAGCTTGTCCATGGGCTCTGGAAACACCATATATTTT. Protein product: CASSLSMGSGNTIYF. Drawing the rest from reference TRBV5-1 and TRBJ1-3, the complete variable domain is KAGVTQTPRYLIKTRGQQVTLSCSPISGHRSVSWYQQTPGQGLQFLFEYFSETQRNKGNFPGRFSGRQFSNSRSEMNVSTLELGDSALYLCASSLSMGSGNTIYFGEGSWLTVV.

The J gene is TRBJ2-7, the V gene TRBV28; 7 bases align to TRBD1. This CDR3 region has 13 residues. Looked up from germline, CDR1 is MDHEN and CDR2 is SYDVKM. V trimming: 10 bases; J trimming: 0 bases; junction bases outside the gene matches: 6. The CDR3 reads CATRQGPSYEQYF. CDR3 coding DNA: TGTGCCACCAGACAGGGACCCTCCTACGAGCAGTACTTC.

This clone has a single count. The chain links TRBV6-1 to TRBJ1-5; 9 bases line up with TRBD1. The CDR3 loop spans 15 amino acids. CDR1 and CDR2 from the germline V gene are MNHNS and SASEGT. Trimming at V came to 6 bases and at J to 3 bases, leaving 6 bases not matched to a gene. The CDR3 region is CASRGNRGLNQPQHF. The CDR3 DNA follows: TGTGCCAGCAGGGGAAACAGGGGGCTCAATCAGCCCCAGCATTTT.

V and J are TRBV11-2 and TRBJ2-2; the D gene is possibly TRBD2 (6 bases). V was shortened by 8 bases and J by 7 bases, with 23 bases between the two germline ends. Germline V gives CDR1 SGHAT, CDR2 FQNNGV. The CDR3 covers 16 residues. CDR3 region: CASVRRAGRGGGELFF. DNA for the CDR3: TGTGCCAGCGTACGCCGCGCGGGAAGGGGAGGCGGGGAGCTGTTTTTT. Together with reference TRBV11-2 and TRBJ2-2, the CDR3 gives the full variable domain: EAGVAQSPRYKIIEKRQSVAFWCNPISGHATLYWYQQILGQGPKLLIQFQNNGVVDDSQLPKDRFSAERLKGVDSTLKIQPAKLEDSAVYLCASVRRAGRGGGELFFGEGSRLTVL.

The rearrangement uses TRBV2 and TRBJ1-4, with D possibly TRBD1 on 6 matching bases. Trimming removed 6 bases from V and 11 bases from J, with 19 bases in between. CDR3 size: 14 residues. CDR1 and CDR2 from the germline V gene are SNHLY and FYNNEI. CDR3 sequence (DNA): TGTGCCAGCAGCCTACAGGGCGGATCGGGGAAACTGTTTTTT. Its translation is CASSLQGGSGKLFF.

This rearrangement joins TRBV19 to TRBJ2-2; D remains ambiguous. Trimming took off 5 bases at V and 5 bases at J, with 9 bases between the two ends. Germline V gene sequence: CDR1 LNHDA, CDR2 SQIVND (reference sequence). CDR3 length: 13 amino acids. CDR3 nucleotide sequence: TGTGCCAGTAGTGCCCGAGGAACCGGGGAGCTGTTTTTT. Protein product: CASSARGTGELFF.

This sequence joins TRBV6-1 and TRBJ1-2; D not resolved. The CDR3 loop spans 12 amino acids. CDR1 is MNHNS, CDR2 SASEGT, per germline. V dropped 2 bases and J dropped 3 bases, with 4 bases sitting between them. CDR3 sequence reads: CASSERYYGYTF. CDR3 bases: TGTGCCAGCAGTGAACGGTACTATGGCTACACCTTC.

CDR3 bases: TGTGCCAGTAGTTATGTCGTTAGATTCAATAGCAATCAGCCCCAGCATTTT. Protein: CASSYVVRFNSNQPQHF. V usage is TRBV19 and J usage is TRBJ1-5; D gene unclear. V was cut by 5 bases and J by 0 bases, with 17 bases left in between. Germline values: CDR1 LNHDA, CDR2 SQIVND (reference sequence). The length of the CDR3 is 17 residues. Filled out from reference TRBV19 and TRBJ1-5, the complete variable domain reads DGGITQSPKYLFRKEGQNVTLSCEQNLNHDAMYWYRQDPGQGLRLIYYSQIVNDFQKGDIAEGYSVSREKKESFPLTVTSAQKNPTAFYLCASSYVVRFNSNQPQHFGDGTRLSIL.

DNA for the CDR3: TGTGCCAGCTCACCGGGGATGAGTACTGAAGCTTTCTTT. The encoded protein is CASSPGMSTEAFF. The chain carries TRBV18 and TRBJ1-1; no definite D call. Trimming took off 3 bases at V and 5 bases at J, with 10 bases between the two ends. The CDR3 runs to 13 residues. CDR1 and CDR2 from the germline V gene are KGHSH and LQKENI.

J is TRBJ1-2 and V is TRBV6-5, with a weak D call TRBD1 (5 bases). V was shortened by 11 bases and J by 0 bases, with 16 bases between the two germline ends. There are 14 residues in the CDR3. Germline CDR1 is MNHEY and CDR2 is SVGAGI. The CDR3 protein is CAVARAPANYGYTF. CDR3 bases: TGTGCCGTCGCCAGGGCCCCAGCTAACTATGGCTACACCTTC.

The chain links TRBV28 to TRBJ2-7; possibly TRBD1 for D (6 bases). The CDR3 has 15 amino acids. The V gene's germline CDR1 is MDHEN and CDR2 SYDVKM. The germline V and J ends were trimmed by 6 bases and 7 bases, with 22 bases remaining between them. CDR3 sequence reads: CASSPEDSMSLEQYF. The DNA for the CDR3 is TGTGCCAGCAGCCCCGAGGACAGTATGTCTTTGGAGCAGTACTTC.

The rearrangement links TRBV6-6 to TRBJ2-1; 10 nucleotides align to TRBD2. The CDR3 length is 16 residues. Germline V lookup: CDR1 MNHNY, CDR2 SVGAGI (reference sequence). Trimming cost V 2 bases and J 4 bases; bases outside gene matches: 5. CDR3 in amino acids: CASSYVGLAEYNEQFF. The CDR3 DNA follows: TGTGCCAGCAGTTACGTAGGACTAGCGGAATACAATGAGCAGTTCTTC.